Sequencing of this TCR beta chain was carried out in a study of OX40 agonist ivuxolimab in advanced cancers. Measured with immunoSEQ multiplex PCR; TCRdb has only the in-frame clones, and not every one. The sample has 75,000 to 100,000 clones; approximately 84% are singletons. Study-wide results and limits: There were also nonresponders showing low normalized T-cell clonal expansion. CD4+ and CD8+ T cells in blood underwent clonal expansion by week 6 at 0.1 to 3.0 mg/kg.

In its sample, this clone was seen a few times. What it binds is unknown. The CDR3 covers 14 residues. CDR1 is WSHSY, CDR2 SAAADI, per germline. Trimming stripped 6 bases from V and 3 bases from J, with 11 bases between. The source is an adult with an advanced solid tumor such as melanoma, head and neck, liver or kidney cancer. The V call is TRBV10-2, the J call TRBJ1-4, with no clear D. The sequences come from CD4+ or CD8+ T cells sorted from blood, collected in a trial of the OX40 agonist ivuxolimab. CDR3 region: CASRDLGSNEKLFF. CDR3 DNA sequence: TGCGCCAGCAGAGATCTGGGGTCTAATGAAAAACTGTTTTTT.